This T cell receptor beta chain is from a study of T-cell memory formation after mild COVID-19. Study-level background: Largely donor-specific sequence clusters came from a couple of donors. Study outcomes and limitations: Proof of SARS-CoV-2 specificity was absent for the second-wave clones that crested on day 37. Clones contracting day 15 to 85 were balanced CD4/CD8; later expanders leaned CD4+.

This clonotype was picked up a small number of times. Its antigen is currently unknown. Employing constant-segment primers, 5'RACE generated TCR alpha and TCR beta cDNA libraries bearing sample barcodes and UMIs. Each CDR3 protein is one row after TCRdb ran MiXCR on the 5' RACE reads. The repertoire includes hundreds of thousands of distinct CDR3 sequences, 25% to 30% of them detected once, and about 13% sits in the top ten. V gave up 2 bases and J gave up 3 bases, with 8 bases separating them. The CDR3 totals 12 residues. CDR1 and CDR2 (germline): DFQATT, SNEGSKA (reference sequence). This TCR derives from an adult woman who had mild COVID-19 (a few samples of this study predate the infection). Cell type and time point are not known. The chain combines TRBV20-1 with TRBJ2-7; D remains ambiguous. Sequencing was done on a sample of PBMCs or a T cell subset sorted from them (not recorded which). CDR3 DNA sequence: TGCAGTGCTAGACTAGGTGTCTACGAGCAGTACTTC. As protein: CSARLGVYEQYF.